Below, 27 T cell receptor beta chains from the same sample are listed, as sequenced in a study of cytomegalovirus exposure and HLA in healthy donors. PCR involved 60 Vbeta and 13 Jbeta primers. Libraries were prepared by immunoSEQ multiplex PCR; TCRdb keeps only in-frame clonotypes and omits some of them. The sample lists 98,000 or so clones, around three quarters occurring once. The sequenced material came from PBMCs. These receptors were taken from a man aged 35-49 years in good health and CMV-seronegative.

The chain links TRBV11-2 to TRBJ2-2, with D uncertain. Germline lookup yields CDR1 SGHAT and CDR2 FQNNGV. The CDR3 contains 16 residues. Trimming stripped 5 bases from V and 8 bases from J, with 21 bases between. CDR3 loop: CASSPLRTARFGELFF. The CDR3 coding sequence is TGTGCCAGCAGCCCGCTTCGAACCGCGCGCTTTGGGGAGCTGTTTTTT.

DNA of the CDR3: TGTGCCTGGAGCCCTCGAGCCGGTGAAAAACTGTTTTTT. This translates into CAWSPRAGEKLFF. V usage is TRBV30 and J usage is TRBJ1-4; D ambiguous. The CDR3 covers 13 residues. Looked up from germline, CDR1 is GTSNPN and CDR2 is SVGIG (reference sequence). Trimming removed 3 bases from V and 7 bases from J, with 12 bases in between.

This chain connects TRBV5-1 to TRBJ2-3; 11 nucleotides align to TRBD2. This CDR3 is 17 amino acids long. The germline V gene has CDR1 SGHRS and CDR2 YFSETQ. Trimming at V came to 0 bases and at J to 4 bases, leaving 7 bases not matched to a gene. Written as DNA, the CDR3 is TGCGCCAGCAGCTTGGTACTAGCGGGGGAGGTCGCAGATACGCAGTATTTT. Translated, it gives CASSLVLAGEVADTQYF.

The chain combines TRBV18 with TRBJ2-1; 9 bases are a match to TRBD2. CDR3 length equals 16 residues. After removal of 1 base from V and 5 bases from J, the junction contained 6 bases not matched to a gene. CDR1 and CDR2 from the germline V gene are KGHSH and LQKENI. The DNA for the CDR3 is TGTGCCAGCTCACCACGGGGTAGCGGGAGTCACAATGAGCAGTTCTTC. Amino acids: CASSPRGSGSHNEQFF. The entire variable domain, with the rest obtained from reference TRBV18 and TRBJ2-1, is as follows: NAGVMQNPRHLVRRRGQEARLRCSPMKGHSHVYWYRQLPEEGLKFMVYLQKENIIDESGMPKERFSAEFPKEGPSILRIQQVVRGDSAAYFCASSPRGSGSHNEQFFGPGTRLTVL.

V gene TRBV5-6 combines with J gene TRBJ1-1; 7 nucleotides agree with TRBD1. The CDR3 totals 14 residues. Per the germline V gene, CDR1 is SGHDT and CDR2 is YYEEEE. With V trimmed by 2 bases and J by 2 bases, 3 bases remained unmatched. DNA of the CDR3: TGTGCCAGCAGCTTAAACAGGGGAAACACTGAAGCTTTCTTT. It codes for CASSLNRGNTEAFF.

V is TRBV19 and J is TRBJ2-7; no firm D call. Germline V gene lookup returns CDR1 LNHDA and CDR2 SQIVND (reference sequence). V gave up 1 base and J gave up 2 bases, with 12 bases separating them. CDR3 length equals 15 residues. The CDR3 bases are TGTGCCAGTAGTATAGGTCAGGCCGTTACCTACGAGCAGTACTTC. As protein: CASSIGQAVTYEQYF.

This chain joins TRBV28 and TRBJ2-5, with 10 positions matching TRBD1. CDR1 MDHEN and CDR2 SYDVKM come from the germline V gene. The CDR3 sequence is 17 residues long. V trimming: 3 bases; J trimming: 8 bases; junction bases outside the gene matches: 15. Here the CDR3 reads CASSFPSDRGRLATQYF. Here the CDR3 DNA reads TGTGCCAGCAGTTTCCCATCAGACAGGGGGCGCTTAGCAACCCAGTACTTC.

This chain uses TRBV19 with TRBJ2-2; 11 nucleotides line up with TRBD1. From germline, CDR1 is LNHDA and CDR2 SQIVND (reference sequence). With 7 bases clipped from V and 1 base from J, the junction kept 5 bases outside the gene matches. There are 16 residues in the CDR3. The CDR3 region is CASMGGTGGNTGELFF. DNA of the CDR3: TGTGCCAGTATGGGTGGGACAGGGGGGAACACCGGGGAGCTGTTTTTT.

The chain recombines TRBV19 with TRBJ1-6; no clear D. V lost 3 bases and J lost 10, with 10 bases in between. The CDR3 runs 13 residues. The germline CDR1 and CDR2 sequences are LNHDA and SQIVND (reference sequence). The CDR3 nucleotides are TGTGCCAGTAGTATCGGGAGCGGGTCACCCCTCCACTTT. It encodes CASSIGSGSPLHF. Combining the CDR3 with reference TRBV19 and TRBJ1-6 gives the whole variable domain DGGITQSPKYLFRKEGQNVTLSCEQNLNHDAMYWYRQDPGQGLRLIYYSQIVNDFQKGDIAEGYSVSREKKESFPLTVTSAQKNPTAFYLCASSIGSGSPLHFGNGTRLTVT.

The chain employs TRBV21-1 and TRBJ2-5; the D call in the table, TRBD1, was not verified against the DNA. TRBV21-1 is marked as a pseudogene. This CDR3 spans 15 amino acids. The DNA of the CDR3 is TGTGCCAGCAGCAAAGCGCGTCTAACAGAAGAGACCCAGTACTTC. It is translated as CASSKARLTEETQYF.

This CDR3 reads CASSLVSGDEQFF. In DNA form, the CDR3 reads TGTGCCAGCAGCTTGGTCTCCGGGGATGAGCAGTTCTTC. The genes are TRBV5-4 and TRBJ2-1; D is perhaps TRBD2 (5 bases). Per the germline V gene, CDR1 is SGHNT and CDR2 is YYREEE (reference sequence). The CDR3 loop spans 13 amino acids. V gave up 0 bases and J gave up 8 bases, with 9 bases separating them.

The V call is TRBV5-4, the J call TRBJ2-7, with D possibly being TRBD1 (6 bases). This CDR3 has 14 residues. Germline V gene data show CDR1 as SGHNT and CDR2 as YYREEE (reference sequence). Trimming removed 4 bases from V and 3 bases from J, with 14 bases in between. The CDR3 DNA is TGTGCCAGCAGCCTGGGACGGACAGACTACGAGCAGTACTTC. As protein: CASSLGRTDYEQYF.

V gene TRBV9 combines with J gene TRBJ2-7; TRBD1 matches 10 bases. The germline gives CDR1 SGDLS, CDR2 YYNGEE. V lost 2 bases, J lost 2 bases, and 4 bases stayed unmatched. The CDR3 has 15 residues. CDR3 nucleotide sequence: TGTGCCAGCAGCGTCCGGACAGGGGGTCCCTACGAGCAGTACTTC. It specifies CASSVRTGGPYEQYF.

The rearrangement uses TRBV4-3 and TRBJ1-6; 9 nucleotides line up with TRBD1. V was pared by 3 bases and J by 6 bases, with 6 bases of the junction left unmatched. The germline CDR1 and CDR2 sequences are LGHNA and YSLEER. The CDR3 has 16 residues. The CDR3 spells CASSQDRGNGNSPLHF. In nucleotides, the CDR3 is TGCGCCAGCAGCCAGGACAGGGGAAACGGTAATTCACCCCTCCACTTT.

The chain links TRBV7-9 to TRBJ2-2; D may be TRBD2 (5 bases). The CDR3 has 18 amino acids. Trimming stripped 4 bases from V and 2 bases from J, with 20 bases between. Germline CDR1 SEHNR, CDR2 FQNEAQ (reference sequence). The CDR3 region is CASSSQPPSGDNTGELFF. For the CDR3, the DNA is TGTGCCAGCAGCTCTCAACCCCCCAGCGGAGATAACACCGGGGAGCTGTTTTTT. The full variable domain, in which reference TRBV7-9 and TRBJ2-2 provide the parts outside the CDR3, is DTGVSQNPRHKITKRGQNVTFRCDPISEHNRLYWYRQTLGQGPEFLTYFQNEAQLEKSRLLSDRFSAERPKGSFSTLEIQRTEQGDSAMYLCASSSQPPSGDNTGELFFGEGSRLTVL.

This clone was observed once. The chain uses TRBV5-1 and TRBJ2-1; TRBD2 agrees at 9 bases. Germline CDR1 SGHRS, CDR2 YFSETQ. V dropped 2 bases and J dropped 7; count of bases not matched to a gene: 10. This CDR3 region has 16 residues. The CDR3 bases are TGCGCCAGCAGCTTAGGCGGGGGGGCAATGGCGAATGAGCAGTTCTTC. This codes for CASSLGGGAMANEQFF.

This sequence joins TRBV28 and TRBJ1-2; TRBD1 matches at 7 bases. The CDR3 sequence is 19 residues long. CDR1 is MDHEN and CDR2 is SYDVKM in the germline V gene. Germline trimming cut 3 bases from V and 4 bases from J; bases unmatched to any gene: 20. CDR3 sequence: CASSFATFGVRDRTYGYTF. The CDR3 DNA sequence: TGTGCCAGCAGTTTTGCCACCTTTGGCGTCCGGGACAGAACCTATGGCTACACCTTC.

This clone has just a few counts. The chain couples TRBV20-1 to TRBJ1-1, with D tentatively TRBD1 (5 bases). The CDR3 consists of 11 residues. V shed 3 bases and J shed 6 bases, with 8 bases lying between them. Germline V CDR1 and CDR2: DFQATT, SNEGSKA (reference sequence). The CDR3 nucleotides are TGCAGTGCTAGGGGGGAGGCTGAAGCTTTCTTT. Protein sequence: CSARGEAEAFF.

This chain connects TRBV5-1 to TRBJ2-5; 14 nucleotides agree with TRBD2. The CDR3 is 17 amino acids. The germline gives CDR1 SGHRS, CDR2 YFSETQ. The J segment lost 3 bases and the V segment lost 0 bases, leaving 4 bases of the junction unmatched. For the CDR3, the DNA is TGCGCCAGCAGCTTGGAGCGGGGACTAGCGGGGGAAGAGACCCAGTACTTC. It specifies CASSLERGLAGEETQYF.

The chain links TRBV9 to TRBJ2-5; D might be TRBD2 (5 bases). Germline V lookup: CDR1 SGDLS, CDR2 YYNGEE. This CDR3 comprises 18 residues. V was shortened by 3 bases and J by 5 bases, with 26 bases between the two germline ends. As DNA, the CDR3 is TGTGCCAGCAGCGCCCCCCCGGGATCTACAAGAAGCTGGGAGACCCAGTACTTC. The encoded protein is CASSAPPGSTRSWETQYF.

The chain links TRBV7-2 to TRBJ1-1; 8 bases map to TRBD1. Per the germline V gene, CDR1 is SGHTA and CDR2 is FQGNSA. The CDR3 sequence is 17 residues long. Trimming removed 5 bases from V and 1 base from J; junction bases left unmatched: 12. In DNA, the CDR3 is TGTGCCAGCAGCACCAAAGACAGGGGTGGGTCGAACACTGAAGCTTTCTTT. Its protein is CASSTKDRGGSNTEAFF.

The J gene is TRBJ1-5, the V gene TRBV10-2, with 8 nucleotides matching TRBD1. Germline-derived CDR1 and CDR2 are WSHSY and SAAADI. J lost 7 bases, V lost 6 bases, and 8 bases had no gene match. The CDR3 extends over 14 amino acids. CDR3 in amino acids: CASSDTGGKQPQHF. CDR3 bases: TGCGCCAGCAGCGATACAGGGGGGAAGCAGCCCCAGCATTTT.

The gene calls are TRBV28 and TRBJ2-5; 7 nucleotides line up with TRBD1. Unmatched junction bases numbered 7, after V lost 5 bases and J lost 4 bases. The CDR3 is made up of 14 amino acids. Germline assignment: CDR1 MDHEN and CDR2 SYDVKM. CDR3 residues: CASSRQGFVETQYF. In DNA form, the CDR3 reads TGTGCCAGCAGTCGACAGGGATTCGTAGAGACCCAGTACTTC. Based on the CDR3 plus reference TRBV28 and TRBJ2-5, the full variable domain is DVKVTQSSRYLVKRTGEKVFLECVQDMDHENMFWYRQDPGLGLRLIYFSYDVKMKEKGDIPEGYSVSREKKERFSLILESASTNQTSMYLCASSRQGFVETQYFGPGTRLLVL.

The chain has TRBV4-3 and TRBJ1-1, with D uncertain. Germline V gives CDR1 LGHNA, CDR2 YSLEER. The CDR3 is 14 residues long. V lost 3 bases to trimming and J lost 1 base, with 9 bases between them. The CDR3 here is CASSHRSPNTEAFF. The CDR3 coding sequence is TGCGCCAGCAGCCACCGTTCCCCGAACACTGAAGCTTTCTTT.

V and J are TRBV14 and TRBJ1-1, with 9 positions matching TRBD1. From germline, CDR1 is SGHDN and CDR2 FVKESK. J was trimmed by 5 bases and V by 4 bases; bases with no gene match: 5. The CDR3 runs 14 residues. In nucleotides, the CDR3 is TGTGCCAGCAGCCGGGACAGGGTGCGGACTGAAGCTTTCTTT. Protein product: CASSRDRVRTEAFF.

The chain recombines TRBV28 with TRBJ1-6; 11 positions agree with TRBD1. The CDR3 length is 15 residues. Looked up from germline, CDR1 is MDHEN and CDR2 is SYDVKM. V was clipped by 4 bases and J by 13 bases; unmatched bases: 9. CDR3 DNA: TGTGCCAGCAGTTCTCCGGGACAGGGGGTTATGCCCCTCCACTTT. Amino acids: CASSSPGQGVMPLHF.

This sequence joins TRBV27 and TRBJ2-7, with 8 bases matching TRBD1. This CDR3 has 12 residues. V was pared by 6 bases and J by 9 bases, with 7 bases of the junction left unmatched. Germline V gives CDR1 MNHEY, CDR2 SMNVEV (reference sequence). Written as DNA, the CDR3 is TGTGCCAGCAGATCCTCAACAGGGGGGCAGTACTTC. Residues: CASRSSTGGQYF.